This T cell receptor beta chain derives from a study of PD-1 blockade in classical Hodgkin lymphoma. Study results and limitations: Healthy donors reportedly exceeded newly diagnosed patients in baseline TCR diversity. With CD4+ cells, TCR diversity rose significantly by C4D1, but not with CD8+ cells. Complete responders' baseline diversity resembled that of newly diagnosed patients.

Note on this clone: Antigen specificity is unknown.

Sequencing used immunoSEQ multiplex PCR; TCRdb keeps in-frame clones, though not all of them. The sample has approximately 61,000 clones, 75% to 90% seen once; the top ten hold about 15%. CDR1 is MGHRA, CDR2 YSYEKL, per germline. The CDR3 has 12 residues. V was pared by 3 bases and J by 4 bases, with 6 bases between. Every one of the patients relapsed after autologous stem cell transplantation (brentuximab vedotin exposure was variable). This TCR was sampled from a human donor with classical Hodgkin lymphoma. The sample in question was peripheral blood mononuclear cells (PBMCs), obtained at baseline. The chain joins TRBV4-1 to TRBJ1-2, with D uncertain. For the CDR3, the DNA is TGCGCCAGCAGCCATCTGGTCTATGGCTACACCTTC. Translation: CASSHLVYGYTF.